The rows below give T cell receptor beta chains drawn from one sample of a study of cytomegalovirus exposure and HLA in healthy donors. Profiling relied on immunoSEQ multiplex PCR, and the TCRdb table lists in-frame clones only, not all of them. In all, the sample yields tens of thousands of clones. The sequencing sample was made of PBMCs. Receptors were obtained from a female donor in good health and CMV-seropositive. Each CDR3 is given with its conserved first and last residue. The order of the fields is D gene, CDR3 length, V gene, J gene, CDR3 DNA, CDR3 protein. D genes are given only for firm matches.

>TRBD2|13|TRBV19|TRBJ2-7
TGTGCCAGTAGTATGAGGCGGGAGGCAGTTCAGTACTTC
CASSMRREAVQYF
>-|14|TRBV18|TRBJ2-5
TGTGCCAGCTCACCAGGGGGCGTGGAAGAGACCCAGTACTTC
CASSPGGVEETQYF
>-|12|TRBV28|TRBJ2-7
TGTGCCAGCAGTCTGGCCTCCTACGAGCAGTACTTC
CASSLASYEQYF
>-|14|TRBV2|TRBJ1-1
TGTGCCAGCAGTGAAAGGCAGGGGAACACTGAAGCTTTCTTT
CASSERQGNTEAFF
>-|12|TRBV29-1|TRBJ2-4
TGCAGCGGGATCGGACACAAAAACATTCAGTACTTC
CSGIGHKNIQYF
>TRBD2|14|TRBV4-1|TRBJ2-5
TGCGCCAGCAGCCAAGGACTAGCGGGAGAGACCCAGTACTTC
CASSQGLAGETQYF
>-|16|TRBV6-5|TRBJ2-5
TGTGCCAGCAGTTACTCGACAGGAAACGGGCAAGAGACCCAGTACTTC
CASSYSTGNGQETQYF
>TRBD2|15|TRBV5-6|TRBJ2-7
TGTGCCAGCAGCCGCGACGGGGGGTGGTCCTACGAGCAGTACTTC
CASSRDGGWSYEQYF
>-|15|TRBV13|TRBJ2-7
TGTGCCAGCAGCTATTACCGGGGGGCCGCCTACGAGCAGTACTTC
CASSYYRGAAYEQYF
>TRBD1|15|TRBV10-3|TRBJ2-3
TGTGCCATCAGTCACGGACAGGGAAGCACAGATACGCAGTATTTT
CAISHGQGSTDTQYF
>-|14|TRBV2|TRBJ2-7
TGTGCCAGCACGGGAAGGGCCGGCACCTACGAGCAGTACTTC
CASTGRAGTYEQYF
>-|14|TRBV28|TRBJ2-7
TGTGCCAGCAGTTTTATAGGGAGCTCCTACGAGCAGTACTTC
CASSFIGSSYEQYF
>TRBD1|18|TRBV11-3|TRBJ2-3
TGTGCCAGCAGCACACCAACCACCGGGACAGGGCCCCCAGATACGCAGTATTTT
CASSTPTTGTGPPDTQYF
>-|16|TRBV27|TRBJ2-7
TGTGCCAGCAGTTTCCACGGGGGTCTCCCTCTCTACGAGCAGTACTTC
CASSFHGGLPLYEQYF
>-|16|TRBV28|TRBJ2-3
TGTGCCAGCAGTTTTGCCGCGGCAATAACGGTAGATACGCAGTATTTT
CASSFAAAITVDTQYF
>TRBD1|16|TRBV19|TRBJ1-2
TGTGCCAGTAGTACAGGACAGGGTCCATACCTCTATGGCTACACCTTC
CASSTGQGPYLYGYTF
>TRBD2|14|TRBV28|TRBJ2-7
TGTGCCACCGAGCGCCGGGGGGGCACCTACGAGCAGTACTTC
CATERRGGTYEQYF
>-|13|TRBV6-6|TRBJ1-5
TGTGCCACCCTCGCAGGGATCAATCAGCCCCAGCATTTT
CATLAGINQPQHF
>-|13|TRBV19|TRBJ1-1
TGTGCCAGTACCCGTCCGGGGGGCACTGAAGCTTTCTTT
CASTRPGGTEAFF
>-|15|TRBV7-2|TRBJ2-1
TGTGCCAGCAGCTTAAGGGCCGGGGGGCGGAATGAGCAGTTCTTC
CASSLRAGGRNEQFF
>-|16|TRBV4-1|TRBJ1-1
TGCGCCAGCAGCCAGGGCCGGTACAGGTCTAGCACTGAAGCTTTCTTT
CASSQGRYRSSTEAFF
>TRBD2|13|TRBV29-1|TRBJ2-7
TGCAGCGCCGCTCTAGCGGGGGGTTACGAGCAGTACTTC
CSAALAGGYEQYF
>TRBD1|15|TRBV6-1|TRBJ1-5
TGTGCCAGCAGTGCACAGGGGGCGACCAATCAGCCCCAGCATTTT
CASSAQGATNQPQHF
>TRBD1|15|TRBV11-2|TRBJ1-1
TGTGCCAGCATCCCGGACAGGGGGCGAAGCACTGAAGCTTTCTTT
CASIPDRGRSTEAFF
>-|14|TRBV19|TRBJ2-1
TGTGCCAGTAGTATATCCTCTAGCTACAATGAGCAGTTCTTC
CASSISSSYNEQFF
>-|14|TRBV7-9|TRBJ1-1
TGTGCCAGCACCAAAGCCGCAGGGAACACTGAAGCTTTCTTT
CASTKAAGNTEAFF
>TRBD1|15|TRBV7-8|TRBJ1-2
TGTGCCAGCAGCTTAGCAAACAGGGGGCAGAGTGGCTACACCTTC
CASSLANRGQSGYTF
>-|14|TRBV18|TRBJ1-6
TGTGCCAGCTCACCTTACACAGGGAATTCACCCCTCCACTTT
CASSPYTGNSPLHF
>-|12|TRBV10-2|TRBJ2-7
TGCGCCAGTAAACAGGACTCCTACGAGCAGTACTTC
CASKQDSYEQYF
>-|14|TRBV4-3|TRBJ1-6
TGCGCCAGCACCTATAACCTCGCTAATTCACCCCTCCACTTT
CASTYNLANSPLHF
>TRBD1|16|TRBV4-1|TRBJ1-4
TGCGCCAGCAGCTCAAGACGACAGGGAACTAATGAAAAACTGTTTTTT
CASSSRRQGTNEKLFF
>TRBD1|16|TRBV4-1|TRBJ1-4
TGCGCCAGCAGCCGGGATACAGGGGCAACTAATGAAAAACTGTTTTTT
CASSRDTGATNEKLFF
>-|13|TRBV4-1|TRBJ1-6
TGCGCCAGCAGCCCAACAGAGAATTCACCCCTCCACTTT
CASSPTENSPLHF
>-|15|TRBV18|TRBJ2-3
TGTGCCAGCTCACTGCCCAGGGGTAGCACAGATACGCAGTATTTT
CASSLPRGSTDTQYF
>-|14|TRBV18|TRBJ1-2
TGTGCCAGCTCACCAGGTGTACAGAACTATGGCTACACCTTC
CASSPGVQNYGYTF
>TRBD1|14|TRBV10-3|TRBJ2-3
TGTGCCATCAGGGCTGACAGGGGGGCAGATACGCAGTATTTT
CAIRADRGADTQYF
>TRBD1|13|TRBV6-5|TRBJ1-2
TGTGCCAGCAGGAACCGGGACAGGGATGGCTACACCTTC
CASRNRDRDGYTF
>-|16|TRBV19|TRBJ1-2
TGTGCCAGTAATCGGAGGAAGGACAGACCCAACTATGGCTACACCTTC
CASNRRKDRPNYGYTF
>TRBD1|15|TRBV29-1|TRBJ1-2
TGCAGCGATCACAGGGGAGCTACAGATAACTATGGCTACACCTTC
CSDHRGATDNYGYTF
>-|10|TRBV19|TRBJ2-1
TGTGCCAAACAGGGTAGTGAGCAGTTCTTC
CAKQGSEQFF
>-|14|TRBV28|TRBJ1-1
TGTGCCAGCAGTCACAGAATTCTTCCCTCTGAAGCTTTCTTT
CASSHRILPSEAFF
>TRBD1|14|TRBV5-1|TRBJ2-5
TGCGCCAGCAGCGCTAACAGGGGGGAAGAGACCCAGTACTTC
CASSANRGEETQYF
>TRBD2|15|TRBV9|TRBJ2-7
TGTGCCAGCAGCGTAGAGGGACTAGCGACCTACGAGCAGTACTTC
CASSVEGLATYEQYF
>TRBD1|16|TRBV9|TRBJ1-2
TGTGCCAGCAGCGTAGAACCCCACAGGGGATTGGGTGGCTACACCTTC
CASSVEPHRGLGGYTF
>TRBD1|14|TRBV6-1|TRBJ1-2
TGTGCCAGCATGGCCGGGACAGGGGCTTATGGCTACACCTTC
CASMAGTGAYGYTF
>TRBD2|14|TRBV4-1|TRBJ2-7
TGCGCCAGCAGCCAACCCGGGACTAGCAACGAGCAGTACTTC
CASSQPGTSNEQYF
>TRBD1|15|TRBV14|TRBJ2-7
TGTGCCAGCAGCCGAGGACAGGGGCACTCCTACGAGCAGTACTTC
CASSRGQGHSYEQYF
>TRBD2|17|TRBV27|TRBJ2-3
TGTGCCAGCAGTCCGAGCCCGGGACTAGCGGGCACAGATACGCAGTATTTT
CASSPSPGLAGTDTQYF